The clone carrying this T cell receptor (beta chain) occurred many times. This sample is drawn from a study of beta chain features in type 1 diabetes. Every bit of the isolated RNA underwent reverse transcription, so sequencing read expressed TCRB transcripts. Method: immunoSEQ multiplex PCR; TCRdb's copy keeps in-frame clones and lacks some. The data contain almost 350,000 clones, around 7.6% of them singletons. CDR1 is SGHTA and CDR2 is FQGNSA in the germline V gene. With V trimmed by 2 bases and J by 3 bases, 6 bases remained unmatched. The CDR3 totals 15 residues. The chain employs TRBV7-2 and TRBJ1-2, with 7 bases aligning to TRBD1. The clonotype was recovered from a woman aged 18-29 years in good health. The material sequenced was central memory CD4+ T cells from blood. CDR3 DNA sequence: TGTGCCAGCAGCTTATCTAGGGACAGACACTATGGCTACACCTTC. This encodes CASSLSRDRHYGYTF.